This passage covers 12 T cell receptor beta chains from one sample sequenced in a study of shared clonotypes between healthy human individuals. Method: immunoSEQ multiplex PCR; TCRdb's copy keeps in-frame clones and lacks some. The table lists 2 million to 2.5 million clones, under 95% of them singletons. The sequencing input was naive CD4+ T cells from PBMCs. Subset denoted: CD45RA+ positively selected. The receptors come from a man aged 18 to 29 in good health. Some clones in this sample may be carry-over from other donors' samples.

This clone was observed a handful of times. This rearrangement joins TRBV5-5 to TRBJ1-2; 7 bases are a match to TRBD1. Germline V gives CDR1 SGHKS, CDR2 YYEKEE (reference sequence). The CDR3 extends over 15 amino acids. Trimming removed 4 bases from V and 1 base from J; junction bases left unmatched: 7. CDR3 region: CASSLQGRFNYGYTF. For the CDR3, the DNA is TGTGCCAGCAGCCTACAGGGGAGGTTTAACTATGGCTACACCTTC.

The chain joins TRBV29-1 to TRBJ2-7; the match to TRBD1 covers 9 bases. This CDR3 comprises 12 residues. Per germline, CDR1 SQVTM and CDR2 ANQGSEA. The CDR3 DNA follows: TGCCTTACAGGGGGCAGGACCTACGAGCAGTACTTC. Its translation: CLTGGRTYEQYF.

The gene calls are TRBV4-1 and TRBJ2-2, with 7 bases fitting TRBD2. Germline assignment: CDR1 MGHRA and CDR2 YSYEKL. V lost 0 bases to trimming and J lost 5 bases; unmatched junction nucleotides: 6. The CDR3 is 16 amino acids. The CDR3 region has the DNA TGCGCCAGCAGCCAAGATCTGGGAGGGAGGACCGGGGAGCTGTTTTTT. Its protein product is CASSQDLGGRTGELFF.

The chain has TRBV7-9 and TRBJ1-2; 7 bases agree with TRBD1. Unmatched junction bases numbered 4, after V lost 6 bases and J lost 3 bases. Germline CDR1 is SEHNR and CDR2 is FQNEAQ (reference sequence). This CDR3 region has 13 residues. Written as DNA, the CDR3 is TGTGCCAGCAGACAGGGGATAGACTATGGCTACACCTTC. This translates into CASRQGIDYGYTF.

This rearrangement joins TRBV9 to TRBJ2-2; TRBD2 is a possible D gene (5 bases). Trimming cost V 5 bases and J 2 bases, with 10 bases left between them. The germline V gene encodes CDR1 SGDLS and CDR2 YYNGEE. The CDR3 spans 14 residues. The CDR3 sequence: CASRRGQNTGELFF. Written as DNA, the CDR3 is TGTGCCAGCAGACGCGGGCAAAACACCGGGGAGCTGTTTTTT.

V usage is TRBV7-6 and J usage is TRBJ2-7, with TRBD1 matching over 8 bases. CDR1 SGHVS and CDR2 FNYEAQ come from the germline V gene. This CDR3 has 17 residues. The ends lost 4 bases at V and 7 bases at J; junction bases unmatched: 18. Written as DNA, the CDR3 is TGTGCCAGCAGCTCGAACAGGGGGTCGGGTTCTTTCTTAGAGCAGTACTTC. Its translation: CASSSNRGSGSFLEQYF. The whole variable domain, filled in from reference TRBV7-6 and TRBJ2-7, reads GAGVSQSPRYKVTKRGQDVALRCDPISGHVSLYWYRQALGQGPEFLTYFNYEAQQDKSGLPNDRFSAERPEGSISTLTIQRTEQRDSAMYRCASSSNRGSGSFLEQYFGPGTRLTVT.

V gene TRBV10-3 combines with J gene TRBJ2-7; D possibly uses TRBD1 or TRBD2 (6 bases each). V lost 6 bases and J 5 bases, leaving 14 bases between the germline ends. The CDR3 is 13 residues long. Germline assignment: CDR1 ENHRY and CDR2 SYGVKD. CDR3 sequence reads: CAISPHGGDEQYF. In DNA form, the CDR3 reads TGTGCCATCAGCCCCCACGGGGGCGACGAGCAGTACTTC.

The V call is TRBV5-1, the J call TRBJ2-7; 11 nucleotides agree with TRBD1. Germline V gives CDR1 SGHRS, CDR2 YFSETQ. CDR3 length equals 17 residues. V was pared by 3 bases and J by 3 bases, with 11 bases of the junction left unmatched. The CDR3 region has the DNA TGCGCCAGCAGCTCGTACCTAACGGGACAGGGGGTCTACGAGCAGTACTTC. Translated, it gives CASSSYLTGQGVYEQYF.

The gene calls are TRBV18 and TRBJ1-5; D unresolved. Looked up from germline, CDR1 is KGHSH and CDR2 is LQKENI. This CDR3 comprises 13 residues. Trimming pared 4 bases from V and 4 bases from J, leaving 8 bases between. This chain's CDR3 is CASSLDGNQPQHF. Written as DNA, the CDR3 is TGTGCCAGCTCACTAGATGGAAATCAGCCCCAGCATTTT.

Here the CDR3 reads CASSKTGTGYTF. CDR3 bases: TGCGCCAGCAGCAAGACCGGGACGGGCTACACCTTC. The rearrangement joins TRBV5-1 to TRBJ1-2; D is possibly TRBD1 (5 bases). Germline V lookup: CDR1 SGHRS, CDR2 YFSETQ. This CDR3 has 12 residues. Trimming cost V 4 bases and J 8 bases, with 12 bases left between them.

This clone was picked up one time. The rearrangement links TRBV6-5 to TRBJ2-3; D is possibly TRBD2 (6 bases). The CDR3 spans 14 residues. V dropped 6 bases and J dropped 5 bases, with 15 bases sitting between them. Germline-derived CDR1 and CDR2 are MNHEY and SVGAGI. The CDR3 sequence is CASSPPGALDTQYF. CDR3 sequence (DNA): TGTGCCAGCAGCCCCCCGGGAGCATTAGATACGCAGTATTTT.

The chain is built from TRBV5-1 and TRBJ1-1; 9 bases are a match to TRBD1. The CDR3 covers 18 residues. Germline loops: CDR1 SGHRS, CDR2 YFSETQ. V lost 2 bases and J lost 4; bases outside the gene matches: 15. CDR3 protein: CASSLLDRGAGPRTEAFF. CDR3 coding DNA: TGCGCCAGCAGCTTACTGGACAGGGGAGCTGGCCCTCGCACTGAAGCTTTCTTT. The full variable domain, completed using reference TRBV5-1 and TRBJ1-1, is KAGVTQTPRYLIKTRGQQVTLSCSPISGHRSVSWYQQTPGQGLQFLFEYFSETQRNKGNFPGRFSGRQFSNSRSEMNVSTLELGDSALYLCASSLLDRGAGPRTEAFFGQGTRLTVV.